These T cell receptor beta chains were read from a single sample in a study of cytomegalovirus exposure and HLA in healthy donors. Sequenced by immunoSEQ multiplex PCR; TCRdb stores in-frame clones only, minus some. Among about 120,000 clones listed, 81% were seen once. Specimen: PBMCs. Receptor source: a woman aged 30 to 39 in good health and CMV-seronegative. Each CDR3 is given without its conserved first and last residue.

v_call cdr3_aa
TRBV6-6 ASSYTGSDTQY
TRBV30 AWVGTGNSPLH
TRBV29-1 SVEGSGITDTQY
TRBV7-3 ASSLGRTNTEAF
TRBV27 ASSITPGATSTDTQY
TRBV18 ASSPGQNTDTQY
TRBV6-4 ASSESGGSYNEQF
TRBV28 ASSTKRPNTEAF
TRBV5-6 ASSPPDIAGGNYNEQF
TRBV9 ASSPGRTNEQF
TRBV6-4 ASSDAGARGYT
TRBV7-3 ASSPRGNTGELF
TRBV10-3 AIREPEGANVLT
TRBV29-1 SVEGFHRDSWGYT
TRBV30 AWSMGGDWGRY
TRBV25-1 ASSPLRGLLNEQF
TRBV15 ATSTDRAEPQPQH
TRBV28 ASSIRGGTEAF
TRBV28 ASSFRDRGHGYT
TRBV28 ASSGPGLAGVGADTQY
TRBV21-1 ASRSLVGGYEQY
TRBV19 ASTFITGGAGGYT
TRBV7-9 ASSLGTGTGQPQH
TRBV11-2 ASSTGLAGFEQF
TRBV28 ASSFQGASGYT
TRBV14 ASSRLENAEAF
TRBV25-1 ASRANGGTGVTNTEAF
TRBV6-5 ASSRGQGAYNEQF
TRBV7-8 ASSLRREGRYNEQF
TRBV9 ASSVGGARDRAAGYT
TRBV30 AWSGQGSWGGNQPQH
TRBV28 ASSFQGLNQPQH
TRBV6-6 ASSSQGAQSEQY
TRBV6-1 ASGKLPGQRYEQY
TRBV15 ATSRLGGATDTQY
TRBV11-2 ASSATTGAHEQY
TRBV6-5 ASSYSDSPTSYGYT
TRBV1 TSSQDLKRGETQY
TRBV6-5 ASSEGLDTGELF
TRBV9 ASSVADRDYEQY
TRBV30 AWSVAGSNEQF
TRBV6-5 ASSYLETGTDTQY
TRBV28 ASSYSEDTQY
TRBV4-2 ASSQDGWTGGTYEQY
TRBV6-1 ASSGRQGGAEKLF